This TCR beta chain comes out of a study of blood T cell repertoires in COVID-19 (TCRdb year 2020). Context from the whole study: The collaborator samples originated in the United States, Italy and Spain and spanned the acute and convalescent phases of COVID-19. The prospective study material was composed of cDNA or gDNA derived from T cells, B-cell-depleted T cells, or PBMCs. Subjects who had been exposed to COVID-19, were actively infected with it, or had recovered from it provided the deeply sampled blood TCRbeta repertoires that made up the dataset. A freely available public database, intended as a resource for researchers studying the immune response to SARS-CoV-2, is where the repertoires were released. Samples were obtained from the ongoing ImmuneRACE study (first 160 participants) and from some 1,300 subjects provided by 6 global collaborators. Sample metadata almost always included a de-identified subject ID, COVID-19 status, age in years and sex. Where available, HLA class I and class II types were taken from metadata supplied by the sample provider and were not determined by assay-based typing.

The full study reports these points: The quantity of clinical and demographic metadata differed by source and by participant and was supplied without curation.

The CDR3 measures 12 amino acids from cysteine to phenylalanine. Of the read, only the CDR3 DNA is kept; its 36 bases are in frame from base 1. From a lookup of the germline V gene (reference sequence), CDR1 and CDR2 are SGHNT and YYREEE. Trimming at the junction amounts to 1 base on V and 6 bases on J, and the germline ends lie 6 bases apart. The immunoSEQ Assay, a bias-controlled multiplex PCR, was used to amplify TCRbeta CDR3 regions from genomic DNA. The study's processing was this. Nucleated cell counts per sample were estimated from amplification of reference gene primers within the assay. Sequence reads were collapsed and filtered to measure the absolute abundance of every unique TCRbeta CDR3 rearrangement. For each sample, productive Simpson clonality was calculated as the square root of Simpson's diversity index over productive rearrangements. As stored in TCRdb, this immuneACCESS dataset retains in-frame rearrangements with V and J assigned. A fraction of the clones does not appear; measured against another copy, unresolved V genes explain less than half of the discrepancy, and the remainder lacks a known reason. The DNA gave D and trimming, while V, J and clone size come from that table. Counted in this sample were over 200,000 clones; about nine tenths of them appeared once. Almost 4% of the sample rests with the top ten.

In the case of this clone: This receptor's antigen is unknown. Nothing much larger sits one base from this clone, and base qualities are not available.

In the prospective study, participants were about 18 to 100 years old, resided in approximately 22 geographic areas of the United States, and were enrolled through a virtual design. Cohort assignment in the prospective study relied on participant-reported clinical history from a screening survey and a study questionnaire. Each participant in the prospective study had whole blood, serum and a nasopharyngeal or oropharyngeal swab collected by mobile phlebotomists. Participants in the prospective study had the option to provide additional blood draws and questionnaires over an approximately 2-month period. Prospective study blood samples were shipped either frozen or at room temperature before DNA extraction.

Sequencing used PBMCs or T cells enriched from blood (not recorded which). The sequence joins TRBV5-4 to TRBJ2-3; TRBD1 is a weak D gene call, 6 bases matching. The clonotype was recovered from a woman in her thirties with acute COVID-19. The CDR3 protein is CASSLQGDTQYF. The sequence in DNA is TGTGCCAGCAGCTTGCAGGGGGATACGCAGTATTTT.